This T cell receptor (beta chain) was retrieved from a study of blood T cell repertoires in COVID-19. The overall study: From the United States, Italy and Spain came samples of acute and convalescent COVID-19. Sample material is recorded as cDNA or gDNA derived from T cells, B-cell-depleted T cells, or PBMCs.

Per the original data handling: Researchers report that nucleated cell counts were estimated from reference gene primer amplification. The protocol was immunoSEQ multiplex PCR, while the TCRdb copy is restricted to in-frame clones and leaves out a portion. V and J calls and clone size are given by that table; D and trimming were obtained from the DNA. The sample lists about 220,000 clones; around 86% were seen once. This CDR3 contains 16 residues. Germline loops: CDR1 MDHEN, CDR2 SYDVKM. The V gene lost 8 bases and the J gene lost 4 bases, with 22 bases spanning the gap. The Seattle patients, enrolled during active infection, were followed longitudinally.

The chain recombines TRBV28 with TRBJ2-3; perhaps TRBD2 as D (6 bases). The sequence was obtained from an elderly woman with COVID-19, enrolled during active disease. Input material: peripheral blood. In DNA, the CDR3 is TGTGCCAGCCAAGAAGGTGTGCGGAGGGTCGCAGATACGCAGTATTTT. Encoded protein: CASQEGVRRVADTQYF.